Presented here are 12 T cell receptor beta chains from one specimen sequenced in a study of shared clonotypes between healthy human individuals. The protocol was immunoSEQ multiplex PCR, while the TCRdb copy is restricted to in-frame clones and leaves out a portion. The data hold over a million clones, with more than 75% observed a single time. Sequencing was carried out using memory CD4+ T cells from PBMCs. The subset: CD45RA-negative fraction. The receptor set was obtained from a man between 18 and 29 years old in good health. Some clones in this sample may be carry-over from other donors' samples.

This clone is a singleton in its sample. The same CDR3 can be traced to other DNA sequences in this sample. The chain recombines TRBV28 with TRBJ1-2; D remains unclear. V was pared by 6 bases and J by 1 base, with 3 bases between. This CDR3 has 11 residues. Germline CDR1 reads MDHEN; CDR2 reads SYDVKM. CDR3 protein: CASRRNYGYTF. As DNA, the CDR3 is TGTGCCAGCAGGCGTAACTATGGCTACACCTTC.

This clone was seen at least ten times. The rearrangement uses TRBV30 and TRBJ1-2; a possible D gene is TRBD1 (6 bases). The CDR3 has 14 amino acids. The ends were cut back, 2 bases at V and 4 bases at J, with 14 bases in the middle. The germline CDR1 and CDR2 sequences are GTSNPN and SVGIG (reference sequence). The CDR3, as DNA: TGTGCCTGGAGTTGGGGGGCGCAGGGCTATGGCTACACCTTC. This sequence encodes CAWSWGAQGYGYTF.

The rearrangement links TRBV5-1 to TRBJ2-2; TRBD2 matches 10 bases. V was clipped by 2 bases and J by 4 bases; unmatched bases: 11. Germline V gene lookup returns CDR1 SGHRS and CDR2 YFSETQ. The length of the CDR3 is 18 residues. The CDR3 reads CASSLRGSGRYGTGELFF. The CDR3 region has the DNA TGCGCCAGCAGCTTAAGAGGTAGCGGGAGGTATGGCACCGGGGAGCTGTTTTTT.

The chain recombines TRBV7-2 with TRBJ2-7; TRBD2 matches at 13 bases. With 4 bases clipped from V and 5 bases from J, the junction kept 14 bases outside the gene matches. This CDR3 region has 18 residues. CDR1 and CDR2 (germline): SGHTA, FQGNSA. The CDR3 nucleotides are TGTGCCAGCAGCTCATCCCGGACTAGCGGGAGTGGTTTTGACGAGCAGTACTTC. Translated, it gives CASSSSRTSGSGFDEQYF.

This clone was observed a single time. V usage is TRBV5-4 and J usage is TRBJ2-2, with unresolved D. The CDR3 is made up of 13 amino acids. Trimming shortened V by 7 bases and J by 3 bases, and 10 bases separated the two germline ends. CDR1 SGHNT and CDR2 YYREEE come from the germline V gene (reference sequence). In nucleotides, the CDR3 is TGTGCCAGCGGGGTTTTGGACACCGGGGAGCTGTTTTTT. It encodes CASGVLDTGELFF.

The V call is TRBV12-5, the J call TRBJ2-1, with 12 bases aligning to TRBD2. Germline loops: CDR1 LGHNT, CDR2 FRNRAP. The CDR3 runs to 15 residues. The V and J ends lost 6 bases and 6 bases, in that order; junction bases with no gene match: 6. CDR3 in DNA: TGTGCTAGTGGCCCTAGCGGGAGGGCCAGCAATGAGCAGTTCTTC. The encoded protein is CASGPSGRASNEQFF.

This chain links TRBV7-3 with TRBJ2-2; 9 nucleotides line up with TRBD2. The length of the CDR3 is 18 residues. Trimming at V came to 5 bases and at J to 2 bases, leaving 12 bases not matched to a gene. Germline V gene data show CDR1 as SGHTA and CDR2 as FQGTGA. The CDR3 bases are TGTGCCAGCAGCCCCCTCGGTAGCGGGAGACTAAACACCGGGGAGCTGTTTTTT. It codes for CASSPLGSGRLNTGELFF.

This clone was seen once. The gene calls are TRBV5-1 and TRBJ1-2, with D tentatively TRBD1 (6 bases). CDR1 and CDR2 (germline): SGHRS, YFSETQ. The CDR3 contains 14 residues. V shed 2 bases and J shed 1 base, with 9 bases lying between them. Written as DNA, the CDR3 is TGCGCCAGCAGCTTTCAGGGGTATAACTATGGCTACACCTTC. Its translation: CASSFQGYNYGYTF.

This clone appeared a single time. The rearrangement uses TRBV28 and TRBJ2-7; D is ambiguous. This CDR3 is built from 13 residues. V was shortened by 0 bases and J by 3 bases, with 6 bases between the two germline ends. CDR1 MDHEN and CDR2 SYDVKM come from the germline V gene. The CDR3, as DNA: TGTGCCAGCAGTTTATGGGGCAGCTACGAGCAGTACTTC. Translating it yields CASSLWGSYEQYF.

The V gene is TRBV5-5, the J gene TRBJ2-7, with a tentative D call TRBD2 (6 bases). V lost 3 bases, J lost 2 bases, and 18 bases lay in between. Germline values: CDR1 SGHKS, CDR2 YYEKEE (reference sequence). CDR3 length equals 16 residues. CDR3 sequence (DNA): TGTGCCAGCAGCTCTGGTTTGGGCGGGGATCCCTACGAGCAGTACTTC. It yields the protein CASSSGLGGDPYEQYF.

The chain links TRBV2 to TRBJ2-7; TRBD1 is a possible D gene (7 bases). The V gene lost 4 bases and the J gene lost 6 bases, with 13 bases spanning the gap. The CDR3 is 13 residues long. Germline V lookup: CDR1 SNHLY, CDR2 FYNNEI. The CDR3 loop is CASSVGGGGEQYF. The DNA for the CDR3 is TGTGCCAGCAGTGTCGGAGGGGGCGGCGAGCAGTACTTC. The full variable domain, rest sourced from reference TRBV2 and TRBJ2-7, is EPEVTQTPSHQVTQMGQEVILRCVPISNHLYFYWYRQILGQKVEFLVSFYNNEISEKSEIFDDQFSVERPDGSNFTLKIRSTKLEDSAMYFCASSVGGGGEQYFGPGTRLTVT.

V is TRBV5-1 and J is TRBJ2-7, with D perhaps TRBD1 or TRBD2 (5 bases each). Per germline, CDR1 SGHRS and CDR2 YFSETQ. The CDR3 length is 14 residues. Trimming took off 4 bases at V and 2 bases at J, with 13 bases between the two ends. The CDR3: CASSRDPRAYEQYF. CDR3 coding DNA: TGCGCCAGCAGCCGGGACCCGCGCGCCTACGAGCAGTACTTC.